The next 30 T cell receptor beta chains were all read from a single sample in a study of cytomegalovirus exposure and HLA in healthy donors. The PCR was carried out with 60 Vbeta primers and 13 Jbeta primers. Clones were sequenced by immunoSEQ multiplex PCR, and TCRdb holds only the in-frame ones, with some missing. The sample lists around 170,000 clones; 70% to 80% were seen once. Sequenced sample: PBMCs. Receptor source: a man in his forties in good health and CMV-seronegative.

This chain joins TRBV29-1 and TRBJ1-2; D call uncertain. The V end was cut by 5 bases, the J end by 8 bases, with 12 bases between. The CDR3 sequence is 11 residues long. Per the germline V gene, CDR1 is SQVTM and CDR2 is ANQGSEA. CDR3 bases: TGCAGCGTTCGGGAACACGGGGGCTACACCTTC. It yields the protein CSVREHGGYTF.

This chain's CDR3 is CASSLGTGGNTIYF. Written as DNA, the CDR3 is TGCGCCAGCAGCTTGGGGACAGGGGGAAACACCATATATTTT. The rearrangement uses TRBV5-1 and TRBJ1-3; 8 bases match TRBD1. V dropped 0 bases and J dropped 4; count of bases not matched to a gene: 0. Germline loops: CDR1 SGHRS, CDR2 YFSETQ. This CDR3 is 14 amino acids long.

This clone appeared once. This sequence joins TRBV6-5 and TRBJ1-2; 8 nucleotides line up with TRBD1. Trimming at V came to 6 bases and at J to 11 bases, leaving 8 bases not matched to a gene. This CDR3 is 12 amino acids long. Germline CDR1 and CDR2: MNHEY and SVGAGI. Written as DNA, the CDR3 is TGTGCCAGCAGCCGAGGACAGGGTTGGTACACCTTC. Amino acid sequence: CASSRGQGWYTF.

This chain connects TRBV29-1 to TRBJ1-3; 9 positions agree with TRBD1. In germline, CDR1 is SQVTM, CDR2 ANQGSEA. Trimming at V came to 6 bases and at J to 3 bases, leaving 3 bases not matched to a gene. The CDR3 length is 13 residues. The DNA of the CDR3 is TGCAGCGTGGGACAGGGTTTTGGAAACACCATATATTTT. It is translated as CSVGQGFGNTIYF.

The rearrangement links TRBV5-4 to TRBJ1-3; the D is unclear. From germline, CDR1 is SGHNT and CDR2 YYREEE (reference sequence). The CDR3 contains 16 residues. The V end was cut by 0 bases, the J end by 4 bases, with 14 bases between. In nucleotides, the CDR3 is TGTGCCAGCAGCTTGGGGACTAAGACCTCAGGAAACACCATATATTTT. As protein: CASSLGTKTSGNTIYF.

CDR3 loop: CASSVRLAGADTQYF. The CDR3 DNA follows: TGTGCCAGCAGCGTTCGACTAGCGGGAGCAGATACGCAGTATTTT. The rearrangement joins TRBV9 to TRBJ2-3; 12 nucleotides match TRBD2. The germline V gene encodes CDR1 SGDLS and CDR2 YYNGEE. CDR3 length: 15 residues. V lost 2 bases, J lost 4 bases, and 2 bases stayed unmatched.

The gene calls are TRBV7-6 and TRBJ1-2, with 9 bases matching TRBD1. The trim removed 0 bases at V and 5 bases at J, leaving 10 bases unmatched. Germline V gene lookup returns CDR1 SGHVS and CDR2 FNYEAQ. The CDR3 length is 17 residues. Here the CDR3 DNA reads TGTGCCAGCAGCTTAGCGGTACGCGGGACAGGGTGGTATGGCTACACCTTC. It codes for CASSLAVRGTGWYGYTF. Full variable domain (rest looked up from reference TRBV7-6 and TRBJ1-2): GAGVSQSPRYKVTKRGQDVALRCDPISGHVSLYWYRQALGQGPEFLTYFNYEAQQDKSGLPNDRFSAERPEGSISTLTIQRTEQRDSAMYRCASSLAVRGTGWYGYTFGSGTRLTVV.

This clone has more than one count but fewer than ten. The chain joins TRBV5-1 to TRBJ2-1; 9 bases match TRBD1. The V gene end was trimmed by 1 base and the J gene end by 6 bases; junction bases not matched to a gene: 8. The germline gives CDR1 SGHRS, CDR2 YFSETQ. The CDR3 consists of 16 residues. The CDR3 region is CASSLFGTGSFNEQFF. The CDR3 coding sequence is TGCGCCAGCAGCTTGTTTGGGACAGGGTCATTCAATGAGCAGTTCTTC.

This clone has only a few counts. The chain has TRBV13 and TRBJ2-5; 10 bases are a match to TRBD1. V gave up 5 bases and J gave up 4 bases; unmatched junction bases: 10. The CDR3 is made up of 16 amino acids. Germline V gene data show CDR1 as PRHDT and CDR2 as FYEKMQ (reference sequence). In DNA, the CDR3 is TGTGCCAGCAGCCTGACAGGGGGCGAAGAGGGAGAGACCCAGTACTTC. It is translated as CASSLTGGEEGETQYF.

The chain has TRBV6-1 and TRBJ2-7, with 10 bases aligning to TRBD2. The V segment lost 8 bases and the J segment 2 bases; nucleotides outside the gene matches: 3. The length of the CDR3 is 13 residues. Germline V gene sequence: CDR1 MNHNS, CDR2 SASEGT. CDR3: CASGSGRAYEQYV. As DNA, the CDR3 is TGTGCCAGCGGAAGCGGGAGGGCCTACGAGCAGTACGTC.

The rearrangement uses TRBV4-1 and TRBJ1-2; D might be TRBD1 (6 bases). Germline V CDR1 and CDR2: MGHRA, YSYEKL. Trimming took off 3 bases at V and 7 bases at J, with 15 bases between the two ends. This CDR3 region has 14 residues. Here the CDR3 reads CASSHPGRGGGYTF. The CDR3 nucleotides read TGCGCCAGCAGCCACCCCGGAAGGGGGGGTGGCTACACCTTC.

The chain recombines TRBV2 with TRBJ1-1; a possible D gene is TRBD1 (6 bases). This CDR3 is built from 12 residues. The V gene lost 6 bases and the J gene lost 8 bases, with 13 bases spanning the gap. Germline V gene sequence: CDR1 SNHLY, CDR2 FYNNEI. The CDR3 spells CASRGGAQEAFF. As DNA, the CDR3 is TGTGCCAGCAGAGGGGGGGCTCAGGAAGCTTTCTTT.

The chain joins TRBV28 to TRBJ2-2, with 11 bases matching TRBD2. Germline CDR1 reads MDHEN; CDR2 reads SYDVKM. CDR3 length equals 16 residues. V was clipped by 11 bases and J by 5 bases; unmatched bases: 13. CDR3 sequence (DNA): TGTGCCTCTAAACTAGCGGGAGTATCGGGTACCGGGGAGCTGTTTTTT. Its translation is CASKLAGVSGTGELFF.

V usage is TRBV9 and J usage is TRBJ1-2; 7 positions agree with TRBD1. This CDR3 region has 19 residues. J lost 4 bases, V lost 0 bases, and 18 bases had no gene match. Germline V CDR1 and CDR2: SGDLS, YYNGEE. CDR3 in amino acids: CASSVVGDGDQGTAYGYTF. The CDR3 DNA reads as TGTGCCAGCAGCGTAGTTGGAGACGGGGATCAGGGGACAGCCTATGGCTACACCTTC.

The V call is TRBV28, the J call TRBJ1-3; unclear D gene. V shed 3 bases and J shed 0 bases, with 12 bases lying between them. In germline, CDR1 is MDHEN, CDR2 SYDVKM. The CDR3 length is 16 residues. The CDR3: CASSFYVGISGNTIYF. The CDR3, as DNA: TGTGCCAGCAGTTTTTACGTGGGCATCTCTGGAAACACCATATATTTT.

The J gene is TRBJ1-1, the V gene TRBV5-4; no clear D gene. The germline V and J ends were trimmed by 4 bases and 0 bases, with 13 bases remaining between them. CDR3 length equals 15 residues. The germline gives CDR1 SGHNT, CDR2 YYREEE (reference sequence). The CDR3 DNA reads TGTGCCAGCAGCGGTTTGGACTTAATGAACACTGAAGCTTTCTTT. Its protein product is CASSGLDLMNTEAFF.

V usage is TRBV28 and J usage is TRBJ1-2; 9 nucleotides align to TRBD1. This CDR3 contains 14 residues. Germline trimming cut 3 bases from V and 6 bases from J; bases unmatched to any gene: 5. Germline assignment: CDR1 MDHEN and CDR2 SYDVKM. The CDR3 loop reads CASSFGDREDGYTF. In DNA form, the CDR3 reads TGTGCCAGCAGTTTTGGGGACAGGGAAGATGGCTACACCTTC.

The V call is TRBV9, the J call TRBJ2-5; tentatively, D is TRBD2 (6 bases). V was cut by 0 bases and J by 4 bases, with 13 bases left in between. Germline loops: CDR1 SGDLS, CDR2 YYNGEE. This CDR3 is 15 amino acids long. Here the CDR3 reads CASSVGGGPGETQYF. As DNA, the CDR3 is TGTGCCAGCAGCGTAGGTGGAGGGCCGGGAGAGACCCAGTACTTC.

The rearrangement uses TRBV28 and TRBJ2-3, with 7 bases fitting TRBD2. V gave up 8 bases and J gave up 6 bases; unmatched junction bases: 14. Germline CDR1 reads MDHEN; CDR2 reads SYDVKM. The CDR3 runs 15 residues. This CDR3 reads CASGYAGEGLDTQYF. The DNA for the CDR3 is TGTGCCAGCGGCTATGCGGGAGAAGGACTGGATACGCAGTATTTT.

This clone was recorded only once. The chain has TRBV7-9 and TRBJ2-5; no clear D. CDR3 length: 12 amino acids. Per the germline V gene, CDR1 is SEHNR and CDR2 is FQNEAQ (reference sequence). V was trimmed by 6 bases and J by 5 bases, leaving 10 bases between them. The CDR3 is CASSLRLETQYF. In DNA form, the CDR3 reads TGTGCCAGCAGTCTCCGGTTGGAGACCCAGTACTTC.

CDR3 region: CASSEGTLKTEAFF. The CDR3 bases are TGTGCCAGCAGTGAAGGGACACTAAAAACTGAAGCTTTCTTT. V gene TRBV25-1 combines with J gene TRBJ1-1; a possible D gene is TRBD1 (6 bases). Per germline, CDR1 MGHDK and CDR2 SYGVNS. The CDR3 contains 14 residues. Trimming pared 2 bases from V and 5 bases from J, leaving 12 bases between. The full variable domain, its missing parts supplied by reference TRBV25-1 and TRBJ1-1, is EADIYQTPRYLVIGTGKKITLECSQTMGHDKMYWYQQDPGMELHLIHYSYGVNSTEKGDLSSESTVSRIRTEHFPLTLESARPSHTSQYLCASSEGTLKTEAFFGQGTRLTVV.

The rearrangement links TRBV11-2 to TRBJ2-7; TRBD1 aligns across 8 bases. The germline CDR1 and CDR2 sequences are SGHAT and FQNNGV. CDR3 length: 13 residues. The J segment lost 7 bases and the V segment lost 7 bases, leaving 9 bases of the junction unmatched. The chain's CDR3 is CASNHRGAGEQYV. The CDR3 DNA is TGTGCCAGCAACCACAGGGGGGCGGGAGAGCAGTACGTC.

V gene TRBV5-1 combines with J gene TRBJ1-2; 7 nucleotides match TRBD1. CDR3 length: 11 residues. J was trimmed by 14 bases and V by 4 bases; bases with no gene match: 8. In germline, CDR1 is SGHRS, CDR2 YFSETQ. The CDR3 DNA reads as TGCGCCAGCAGCCTGACAGGGCGAGAGACCTTC. This sequence encodes CASSLTGRETF.

This clone showed up just a few times. J is TRBJ2-5 and V is TRBV7-3; 7 positions agree with TRBD2. V gave up 3 bases and J gave up 5 bases; unmatched junction bases: 3. Germline V gene sequence: CDR1 SGHTA, CDR2 FQGTGA. The CDR3 runs to 13 residues. CDR3 protein: CASSFNGRETQYF. The CDR3 coding sequence is TGTGCCAGCAGCTTTAACGGGAGGGAGACCCAGTACTTC.

V usage is TRBV7-2 and J usage is TRBJ1-2; 7 bases are shared with TRBD1. The V gene end was trimmed by 6 bases and the J gene end by 8 bases; junction bases not matched to a gene: 6. This CDR3 contains 12 residues. Per germline, CDR1 SGHTA and CDR2 FQGNSA. The CDR3 coding sequence is TGTGCCAGCAGACGGGACAGTCCGGGCTACACCTTC. This gives the protein CASRRDSPGYTF. The entire variable domain, with the rest obtained from reference TRBV7-2 and TRBJ1-2, is as follows: GAGVSQSPSNKVTEKGKDVELRCDPISGHTALYWYRQSLGQGLEFLIYFQGNSAPDKSGLPSDRFSAERTGGSVSTLTIQRTQQEDSAVYLCASRRDSPGYTFGSGTRLTVV.

This rearrangement joins TRBV2 to TRBJ2-2; D call uncertain. The CDR3 length is 14 residues. The V gene's germline CDR1 is SNHLY and CDR2 FYNNEI. V was shortened by 3 bases and J by 0 bases, with 5 bases between the two germline ends. CDR3: CASSDSPNTGELFF. For the CDR3, the DNA is TGTGCCAGCAGTGACTCCCCGAACACCGGGGAGCTGTTTTTT.

The genes are TRBV27 and TRBJ1-1; 7 nucleotides line up with TRBD1. CDR1 is MNHEY and CDR2 is SMNVEV in the germline V gene (reference sequence). V was pared by 6 bases and J by 1 base, with 5 bases of the junction left unmatched. The CDR3 totals 14 residues. The CDR3 coding sequence is TGTGCCAGCAGGAGGGGGCTGGGGAACACTGAAGCTTTCTTT. This sequence encodes CASRRGLGNTEAFF.

The rearrangement joins TRBV6-1 to TRBJ2-1; D possibly corresponds to TRBD2 (6 bases). The CDR3 totals 14 residues. Deletions cut 4 bases from V and 9 bases from J, with 16 bases between. In germline, CDR1 is MNHNS, CDR2 SASEGT. CDR3 sequence (DNA): TGTGCCAGCAGTGGTCCGGGAGCCCTTGGTGAGCAGTTCTTC. Translation: CASSGPGALGEQFF.

The chain has TRBV25-1 and TRBJ2-3; TRBD1 is a possible D gene (6 bases). Germline V gives CDR1 MGHDK, CDR2 SYGVNS. The CDR3 sequence is 18 residues long. V lost 1 base, J lost 3 bases, and 20 bases lay in between. The CDR3 sequence is CASSESQDSFGYTDTQYF. DNA for the CDR3: TGTGCCAGCAGTGAATCCCAGGACAGTTTCGGATATACAGATACGCAGTATTTT.

Note on this clone: The sample contains more than one DNA sequence encoding this CDR3. This rearrangement joins TRBV5-1 to TRBJ1-1; no clear D. V was shortened by 0 bases and J by 5 bases, with 11 bases between the two germline ends. CDR3 length: 14 amino acids. Germline V CDR1 and CDR2: SGHRS, YFSETQ. The CDR3 coding sequence is TGCGCCAGCAGCTTGGGGGGTGGAGGAACTGAAGCTTTCTTT. This gives the protein CASSLGGGGTEAFF.